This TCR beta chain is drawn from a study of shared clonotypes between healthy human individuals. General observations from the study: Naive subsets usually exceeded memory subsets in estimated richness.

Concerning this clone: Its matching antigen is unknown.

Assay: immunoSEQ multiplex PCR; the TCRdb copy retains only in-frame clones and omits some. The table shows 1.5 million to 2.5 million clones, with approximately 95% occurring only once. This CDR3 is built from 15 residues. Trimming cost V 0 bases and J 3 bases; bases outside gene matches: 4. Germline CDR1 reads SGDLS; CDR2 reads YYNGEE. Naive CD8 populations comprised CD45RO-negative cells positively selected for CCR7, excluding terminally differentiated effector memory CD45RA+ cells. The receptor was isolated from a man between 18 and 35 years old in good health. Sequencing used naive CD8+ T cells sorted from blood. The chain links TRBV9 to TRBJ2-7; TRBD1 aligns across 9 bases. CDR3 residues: CASSVGTGAFYEQYF. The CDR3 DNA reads TGTGCCAGCAGCGTAGGGACAGGGGCCTTCTACGAGCAGTACTTC.